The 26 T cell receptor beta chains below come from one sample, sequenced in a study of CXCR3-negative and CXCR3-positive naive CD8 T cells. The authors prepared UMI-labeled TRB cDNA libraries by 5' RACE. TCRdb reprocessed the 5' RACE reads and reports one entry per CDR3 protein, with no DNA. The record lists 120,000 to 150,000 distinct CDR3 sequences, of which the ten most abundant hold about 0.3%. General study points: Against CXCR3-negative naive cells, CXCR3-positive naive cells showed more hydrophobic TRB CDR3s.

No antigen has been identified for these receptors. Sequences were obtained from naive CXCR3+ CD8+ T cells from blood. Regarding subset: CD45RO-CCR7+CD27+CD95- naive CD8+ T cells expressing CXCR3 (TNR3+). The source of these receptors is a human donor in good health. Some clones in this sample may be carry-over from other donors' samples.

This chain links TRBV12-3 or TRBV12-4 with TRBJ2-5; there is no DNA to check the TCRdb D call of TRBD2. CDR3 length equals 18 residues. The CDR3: CASSLGLAGGPPQETQYF.

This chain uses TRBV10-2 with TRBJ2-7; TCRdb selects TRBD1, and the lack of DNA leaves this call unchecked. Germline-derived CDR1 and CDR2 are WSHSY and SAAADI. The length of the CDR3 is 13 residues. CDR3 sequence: CASSQIGGYEHYF.

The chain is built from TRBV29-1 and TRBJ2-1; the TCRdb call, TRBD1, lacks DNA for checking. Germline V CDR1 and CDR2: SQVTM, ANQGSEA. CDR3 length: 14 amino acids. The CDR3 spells CSADEGGPLDEQFF.

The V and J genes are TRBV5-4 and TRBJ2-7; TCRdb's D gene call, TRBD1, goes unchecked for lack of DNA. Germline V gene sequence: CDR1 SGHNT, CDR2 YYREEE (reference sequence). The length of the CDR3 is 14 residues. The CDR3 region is CASSPGQSSYEQYF.

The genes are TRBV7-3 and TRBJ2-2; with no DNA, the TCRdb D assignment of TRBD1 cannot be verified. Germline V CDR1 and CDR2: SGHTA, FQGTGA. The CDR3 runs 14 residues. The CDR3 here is CASSFGQGSGELFF.

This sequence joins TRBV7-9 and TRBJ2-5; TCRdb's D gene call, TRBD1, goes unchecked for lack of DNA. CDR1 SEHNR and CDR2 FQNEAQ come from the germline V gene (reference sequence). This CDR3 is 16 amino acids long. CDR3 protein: CASSPSEQGAAETQYF.

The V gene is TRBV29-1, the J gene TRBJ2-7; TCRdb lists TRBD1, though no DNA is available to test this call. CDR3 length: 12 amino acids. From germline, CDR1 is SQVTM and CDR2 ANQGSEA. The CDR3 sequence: CSVWDTSYEQYF.

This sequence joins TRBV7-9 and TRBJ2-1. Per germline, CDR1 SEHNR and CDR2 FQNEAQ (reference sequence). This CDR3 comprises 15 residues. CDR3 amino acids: CASSLSFRSYNEQFF. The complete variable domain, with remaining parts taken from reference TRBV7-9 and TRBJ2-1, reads DTGVSQNPRHKITKRGQNVTFRCDPISEHNRLYWYRQTLGQGPEFLTYFQNEAQLEKSRLLSDRFSAERPKGSFSTLEIQRTEQGDSAMYLCASSLSFRSYNEQFFGPGTRLTVL.

The CDR3: CASSLGGDSYEQYF. The V and J genes are TRBV5-1 and TRBJ2-7. The CDR3 is 14 amino acids. CDR1 and CDR2 from the germline V gene are SGHRS and YFSETQ.

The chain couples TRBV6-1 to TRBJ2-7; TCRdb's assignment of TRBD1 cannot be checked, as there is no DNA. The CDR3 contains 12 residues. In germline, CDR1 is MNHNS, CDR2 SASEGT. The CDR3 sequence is CASSGRTDEQYF.

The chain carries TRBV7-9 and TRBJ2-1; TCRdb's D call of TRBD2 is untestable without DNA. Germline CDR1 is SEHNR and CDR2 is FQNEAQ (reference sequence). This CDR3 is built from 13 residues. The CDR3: CASSSGLTVLQFF.

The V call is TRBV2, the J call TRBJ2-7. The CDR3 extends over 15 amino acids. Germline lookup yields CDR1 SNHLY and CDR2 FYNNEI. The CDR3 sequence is CASSSLDKPSYEQYF. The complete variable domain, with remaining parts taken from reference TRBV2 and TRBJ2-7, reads EPEVTQTPSHQVTQMGQEVILRCVPISNHLYFYWYRQILGQKVEFLVSFYNNEISEKSEIFDDQFSVERPDGSNFTLKIRSTKLEDSAMYFCASSSLDKPSYEQYFGPGTRLTVT.

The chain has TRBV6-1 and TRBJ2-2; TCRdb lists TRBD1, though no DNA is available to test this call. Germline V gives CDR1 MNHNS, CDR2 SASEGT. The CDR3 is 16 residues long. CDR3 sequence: CASSASERGLTGELFF.

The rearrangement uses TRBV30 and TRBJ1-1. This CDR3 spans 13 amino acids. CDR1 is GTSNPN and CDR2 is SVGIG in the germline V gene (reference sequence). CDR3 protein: CAWSAMSGTEAFF.

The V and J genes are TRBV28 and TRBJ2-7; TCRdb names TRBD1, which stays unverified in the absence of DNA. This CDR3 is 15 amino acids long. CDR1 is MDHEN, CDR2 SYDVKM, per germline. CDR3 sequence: CASSFPADGTYEQYF.

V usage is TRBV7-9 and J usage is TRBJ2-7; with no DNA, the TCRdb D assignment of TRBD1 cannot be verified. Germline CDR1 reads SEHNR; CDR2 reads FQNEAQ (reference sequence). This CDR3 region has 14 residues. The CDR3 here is CASSSGTATYEQYF.

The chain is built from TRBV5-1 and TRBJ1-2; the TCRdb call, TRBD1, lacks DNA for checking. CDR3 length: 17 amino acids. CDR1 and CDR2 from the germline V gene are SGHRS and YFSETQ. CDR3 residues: CASSFTPGQGANYGYTF.

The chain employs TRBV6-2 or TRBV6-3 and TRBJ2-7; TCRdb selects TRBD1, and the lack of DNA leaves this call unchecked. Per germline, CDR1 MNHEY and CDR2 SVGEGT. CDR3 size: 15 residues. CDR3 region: CASSPPGTGVYEQYF.

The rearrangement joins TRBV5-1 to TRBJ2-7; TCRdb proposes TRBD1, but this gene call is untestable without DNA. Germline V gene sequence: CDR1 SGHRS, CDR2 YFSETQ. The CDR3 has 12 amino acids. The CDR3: CASSLGGEEQYF. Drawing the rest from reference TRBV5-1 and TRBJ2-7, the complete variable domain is KAGVTQTPRYLIKTRGQQVTLSCSPISGHRSVSWYQQTPGQGLQFLFEYFSETQRNKGNFPGRFSGRQFSNSRSEMNVSTLELGDSALYLCASSLGGEEQYFGPGTRLTVT.

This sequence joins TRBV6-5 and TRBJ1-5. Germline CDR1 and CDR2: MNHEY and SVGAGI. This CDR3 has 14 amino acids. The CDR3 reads CASSYSISNQPQHF.

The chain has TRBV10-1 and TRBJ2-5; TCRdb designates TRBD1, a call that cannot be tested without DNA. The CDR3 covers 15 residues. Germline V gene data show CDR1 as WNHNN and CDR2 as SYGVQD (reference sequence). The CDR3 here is CASSRTRGQGETQYF.

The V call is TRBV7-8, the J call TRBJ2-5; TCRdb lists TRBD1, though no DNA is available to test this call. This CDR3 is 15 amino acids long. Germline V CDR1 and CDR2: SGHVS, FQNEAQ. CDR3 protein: CASSLHPGTQETQYF.

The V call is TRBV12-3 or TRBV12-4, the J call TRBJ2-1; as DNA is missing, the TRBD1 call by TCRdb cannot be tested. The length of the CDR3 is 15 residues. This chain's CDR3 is CASSSVGAGYNEQFF.

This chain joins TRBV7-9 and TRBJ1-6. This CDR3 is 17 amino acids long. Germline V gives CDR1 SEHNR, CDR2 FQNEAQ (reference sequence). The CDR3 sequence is CASSFDRALQVGSPLHF.

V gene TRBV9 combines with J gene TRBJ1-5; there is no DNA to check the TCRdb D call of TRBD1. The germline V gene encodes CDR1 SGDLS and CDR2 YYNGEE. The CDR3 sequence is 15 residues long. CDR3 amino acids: CASSVGTGGNQPQHF.

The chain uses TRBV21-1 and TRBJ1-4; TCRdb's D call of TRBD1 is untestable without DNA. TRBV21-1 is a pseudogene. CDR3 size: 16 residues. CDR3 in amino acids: CASTERPGGDGEKLFF.